Listed here are 8 T cell receptor beta chains from one sample, sequenced in a study of T cell changes during pregnancy in multiple sclerosis. TCRdb keeps only in-frame clones here, not all; method: immunoSEQ multiplex PCR. The profile shows tens of thousands of clones, 85% to 95% of them singletons. The sequenced sample was peripheral blood, obtained in the first trimester of pregnancy. These receptors originate from a female donor with multiple sclerosis, enrolled in a pregnancy study.

The genes are TRBV6-1 and TRBJ2-7, with 7 bases lining up with TRBD1. Germline loops: CDR1 MNHNS, CDR2 SASEGT. The ends lost 5 bases at V and 6 bases at J; junction bases unmatched: 7. The length of the CDR3 is 13 residues. CDR3 nucleotide sequence: TGTGCCAGCAGTAGTGACAGGGAATTCGAGCAGTACTTC. Protein: CASSSDREFEQYF.

This sequence joins TRBV7-3 and TRBJ2-1; 7 bases match TRBD1. The CDR3 has 15 amino acids. Germline CDR1 and CDR2: SGHTA and FQGTGA. V dropped 5 bases and J dropped 7; count of bases not matched to a gene: 11. CDR3 DNA: TGTGCCAGCAGCCCAGGGGGAACTATCGGGAATGAGCAGTTCTTC. Protein: CASSPGGTIGNEQFF. The complete variable domain, with remaining parts taken from reference TRBV7-3 and TRBJ2-1, reads GAGVSQTPSNKVTEKGKYVELRCDPISGHTALYWYRQSLGQGPEFLIYFQGTGAADDSGLPNDRFFAVRPEGSVSTLKIQRTERGDSAVYLCASSPGGTIGNEQFFGPGTRLTVL.

V gene TRBV7-3 combines with J gene TRBJ1-1; 9 nucleotides agree with TRBD1. CDR3 length: 16 amino acids. Germline V gene sequence: CDR1 SGHTA, CDR2 FQGTGA. V trimming: 4 bases; J trimming: 0 bases; junction bases outside the gene matches: 6. The CDR3 bases are TGTGCCAGCAGCTCCGGGGACAGGGATTTGAACACTGAAGCTTTCTTT. This sequence encodes CASSSGDRDLNTEAFF.

The rearrangement joins TRBV7-2 to TRBJ1-4; the D is unclear. CDR3 length: 15 residues. In germline, CDR1 is SGHTA, CDR2 FQGNSA. Trimming cost V 1 base and J 8 bases, with 14 bases left between them. CDR3 protein: CASSLGARTTEKLFF. CDR3 bases: TGTGCCAGCAGCTTAGGGGCTCGAACAACCGAAAAACTGTTTTTT.

This clone was seen a single time. The gene calls are TRBV30 and TRBJ2-1, with 7 bases matching TRBD2. The V and J ends lost 4 bases and 7 bases, in that order; junction bases with no gene match: 7. Germline CDR1 and CDR2: GTSNPN and SVGIG (reference sequence). CDR3 length: 13 residues. The chain's CDR3 is CAWMAGGSNEQFF. CDR3 coding DNA: TGTGCCTGGATGGCGGGCGGGAGTAATGAGCAGTTCTTC.

The chain is built from TRBV6-6 and TRBJ1-2, with D tentatively TRBD1 (6 bases). Deletions cut 4 bases from V and 4 bases from J, with 16 bases between. Per the germline V gene, CDR1 is MNHNY and CDR2 is SVGAGI (reference sequence). The CDR3 contains 15 residues. This chain's CDR3 is CASSFGQSNLYGYTF. For the CDR3, the DNA is TGTGCCAGCAGTTTCGGACAGAGCAATCTCTATGGCTACACCTTC.

The chain has TRBV19 and TRBJ1-1; TRBD1 aligns across 8 bases. The ends lost 4 bases at V and 5 bases at J; junction bases unmatched: 6. The CDR3 is 14 amino acids. Germline CDR1 is LNHDA and CDR2 is SQIVND (reference sequence). The CDR3 region has the DNA TGTGCCAGTAGTACAACCCGACAGGGGACTGAAGCTTTCTTT. It is translated as CASSTTRQGTEAFF.

This clone has only a few counts. J is TRBJ1-2 and V is TRBV15, with TRBD1 as a possible D gene (5 bases). Trimming shortened V by 1 base and J by 8 bases, and 17 bases separated the two germline ends. The germline gives CDR1 LNHNV, CDR2 YYDKDF (reference sequence). The CDR3 length is 15 residues. DNA for the CDR3: TGTGCCACCAGCAGAGTGAGAGGCAGGGCAGGGGGCTACACCTTC. This encodes CATSRVRGRAGGYTF. Filled out from reference TRBV15 and TRBJ1-2, the complete variable domain reads DAMVIQNPRYQVTQFGKPVTLSCSQTLNHNVMYWYQQKSSQAPKLLFHYYDKDFNNEADTPDNFQSRRPNTSFCFLDIRSPGLGDTAMYLCATSRVRGRAGGYTFGSGTRLTVV.